These 2 T cell receptor beta chains were sequenced from one sample in a study of beta chain features in type 1 diabetes. Study-wide points: Within each of all four CD4+ subsets, Type 1 diabetes patients had TCRB CDR3s that were moderately but significantly shorter.

No antigen has been identified for these receptors. Expressed TCRB transcripts got sequenced, as all isolated RNA was reverse transcribed. The table came from immunoSEQ multiplex PCR; TCRdb's copy has only in-frame clones and leaves some out. Seen here are 150,000 to 190,000 clones, over 9% observed once, and the top ten hold less than 0.5%. The sequenced material came from central memory CD4+ T cells from blood. The receptor source for this set is a man aged 25-45 years with type 1 diabetes.

This clone was observed a few times. The chain is built from TRBV5-1 and TRBJ2-7, with D uncertain. V was clipped by 5 bases and J by 3 bases, with 12 bases between them. Per the germline V gene, CDR1 is SGHRS and CDR2 is YFSETQ. The CDR3 consists of 13 residues. Here the CDR3 reads CASSPSGLYEQYF. The CDR3 DNA reads TGCGCCAGCAGTCCCTCCGGTCTCTACGAGCAGTACTTC.

The sample holds a few counts of this clone. The genes are TRBV7-2 and TRBJ2-7; the D is unclear. CDR1 and CDR2 from the germline V gene are SGHTA and FQGNSA. With 4 bases removed from V and 1 base from J, the gap between germline ends came to 14 bases. The CDR3 sequence is 15 residues long. The CDR3 spells CASSYSSTTSYEQYF. In DNA, the CDR3 is TGTGCCAGCAGCTACTCTTCGACAACATCCTACGAGCAGTACTTC.